The 18 T cell receptor beta chains presented below share a single source sample, sequenced in a study of cytomegalovirus exposure and HLA in healthy donors. 13 Jbeta primers and 60 Vbeta primers were used for the PCR. Sequencing was performed with immunoSEQ multiplex PCR; in TCRdb, only in-frame clones are kept and a portion is missing. Among 150,000 to 200,000 clones listed, about 10% were seen once. Sequenced material: PBMCs. These receptors all come from a woman aged 25 to 39 in good health and CMV-seropositive.

This clone appeared a few times. The CDR3 coding sequence is TGTGCCAGCTCACCATCGGGACAGGTAGCCTACGAGCAGTACTTC. Amino acids: CASSPSGQVAYEQYF. The chain recombines TRBV18 with TRBJ2-7, with 8 bases lining up with TRBD1. The CDR3 runs 15 residues. Per the germline V gene, CDR1 is KGHSH and CDR2 is LQKENI. Trimming took 2 bases from V and 2 from J; bases not matched to a gene: 5.

The table lists this clone with a few counts. The chain couples TRBV30 to TRBJ2-1; possibly TRBD2 for D (5 bases). The CDR3 has 12 residues. Germline CDR1 reads GTSNPN; CDR2 reads SVGIG (reference sequence). Trimming removed 2 bases at V and 9 bases at J, with 11 bases between. The CDR3, as DNA: TGTGCCTGGAGTCCCAGCGGTTTTGAGCAGTTCTTC. Amino acid sequence: CAWSPSGFEQFF.

This clone has only a few counts. CDR3 in amino acids: CASSVDWGPDEKLFF. The DNA for the CDR3 is TGTGCCAGCAGCGTAGATTGGGGGCCGGATGAAAAACTGTTTTTT. This rearrangement joins TRBV9 to TRBJ1-4; D is perhaps TRBD1 (6 bases). Trimming removed 0 bases from V and 6 bases from J, with 12 bases in between. Germline CDR1 reads SGDLS; CDR2 reads YYNGEE. The CDR3 is 15 amino acids.

This clone has more than one count but fewer than ten. This same CDR3 is encoded by further DNA sequences in the sample. The chain combines TRBV18 with TRBJ1-5; maybe TRBD1 (5 bases). Germline V lookup: CDR1 KGHSH, CDR2 LQKENI. This CDR3 is built from 13 residues. Trimming took off 3 bases at V and 7 bases at J, with 10 bases between the two ends. Here the CDR3 reads CASSPGRDQPQHF. CDR3 in DNA: TGTGCCAGCTCACCCGGGAGGGACCAGCCCCAGCATTTT.

This rearrangement joins TRBV5-1 to TRBJ1-2, with 10 bases aligning to TRBD1. CDR1 and CDR2 from the germline V gene are SGHRS and YFSETQ. The V and J ends lost 2 bases and 2 bases, in that order; junction bases with no gene match: 6. CDR3 size: 16 residues. For the CDR3, the DNA is TGCGCCAGCAGCTTAAGGGACAGGGGAGTGAACTATGGCTACACCTTC. Translation gives CASSLRDRGVNYGYTF.

This clone was detected only a few times. The rearrangement joins TRBV12-5 to TRBJ2-5, with 7 bases that match TRBD1. Germline CDR1 is LGHNT and CDR2 is FRNRAP. The CDR3 runs 15 residues. V was clipped by 4 bases and J by 0 bases; unmatched bases: 5. Here the CDR3 reads CASGSLQGYQETQYF. For the CDR3, the DNA is TGTGCTAGTGGTTCACTACAGGGGTACCAAGAGACCCAGTACTTC.

In regard to this clone: Other DNA sequences in this sample translate to the same CDR3. The chain links TRBV6-1 to TRBJ2-2; TRBD2 matches at 9 bases. This CDR3 has 17 amino acids. Germline CDR1 is MNHNS and CDR2 is SASEGT. With V trimmed by 2 bases and J by 3 bases, 7 bases remained unmatched. The CDR3 here is CASSEYAGGTYTGELFF. The CDR3 nucleotides read TGTGCCAGCAGTGAATACGCGGGGGGGACATACACCGGGGAGCTGTTTTTT.

There are a few counts of this clone. The CDR3 bases are TGTGCCAGCAGTTCGGGACTATATGCTAACAATGAGCAGTTCTTC. Amino acid sequence: CASSSGLYANNEQFF. This chain joins TRBV7-9 and TRBJ2-1; 7 bases are a match to TRBD2. The trim removed 6 bases at V and 5 bases at J, leaving 10 bases unmatched. CDR3 size: 15 residues. The germline V gene encodes CDR1 SEHNR and CDR2 FQNEAQ (reference sequence).

This clone was observed a handful of times. The chain combines TRBV6-5 with TRBJ2-1; TRBD1 matches at 7 bases. The CDR3 has 16 residues. The trim removed 0 bases at V and 6 bases at J, leaving 8 bases unmatched. Per germline, CDR1 MNHEY and CDR2 SVGAGI. For the CDR3, the DNA is TGTGCCAGCAGTTACTCTACAGGGGTACTGAGCAATGAGCAGTTCTTC. This encodes CASSYSTGVLSNEQFF.

This clone was recorded a few times. This chain uses TRBV19 with TRBJ2-1; 13 nucleotides agree with TRBD2. V gave up 5 bases and J gave up 7 bases; unmatched junction bases: 2. This CDR3 has 14 residues. Germline V gene sequence: CDR1 LNHDA, CDR2 SQIVND (reference sequence). The CDR3, as DNA: TGTGCCAGTAGTTGGACTAGCGGGAGTAATGAGCAGTTCTTC. Translated, it gives CASSWTSGSNEQFF.

The table lists this clone with a few counts. This chain joins TRBV7-2 and TRBJ2-1, with D tentatively TRBD2 (6 bases). V lost 1 base, J lost 14 bases, and 12 bases lay in between. The CDR3 runs to 12 residues. Looked up from germline, CDR1 is SGHTA and CDR2 is FQGNSA. The CDR3 spells CASSLDWRDEFF. The CDR3 DNA is TGTGCCAGCAGCTTAGATTGGCGGGACGAGTTCTTC.

This clone has a handful of counts. The chain uses TRBV7-2 and TRBJ2-1; 7 bases are a match to TRBD2. Germline V gene lookup returns CDR1 SGHTA and CDR2 FQGNSA. The CDR3 extends over 13 amino acids. J gave up 6 bases and V 1 base, and 0 bases lay outside the gene matches. CDR3 sequence (DNA): TGTGCCAGCAGCTTAGGGACTAGCAATGAGCAGTTCTTC. Its protein is CASSLGTSNEQFF.

In this sample, this clone turned up a few times. This chain uses TRBV27 with TRBJ1-4, with 11 bases fitting TRBD1. CDR1 and CDR2 from the germline V gene are MNHEY and SMNVEV (reference sequence). This CDR3 is 17 amino acids long. Germline trimming cut 4 bases from V and 0 bases from J; bases unmatched to any gene: 4. CDR3 sequence reads: CASSWTGGFTTNEKLFF. The CDR3 region has the DNA TGTGCCAGCAGTTGGACAGGGGGCTTCACAACTAATGAAAAACTGTTTTTT. The variable domain in full, completed from reference TRBV27 and TRBJ1-4, reads EAQVTQNPRYLITVTGKKLTVTCSQNMNHEYMSWYRQDPGLGLRQIYYSMNVEVTDKGDVPEGYKVSRKEKRNFPLILESPSPNQTSLYFCASSWTGGFTTNEKLFFGSGTQLSVL.

This clone turned up a few times. A junction end diverges from the germline sequence, so it may reflect a read error. DNA of the CDR3: TGTGCCTGGAGTACAAATGCCCCGAAGAGGGTCTTT. Its protein product is CAWSTNAPKRVF. This chain joins TRBV30 and TRBJ1-1; the D is unclear. Looked up from germline, CDR1 is GTSNPN and CDR2 is SVGIG (reference sequence). This CDR3 has 12 residues.

The V gene is TRBV10-2, the J gene TRBJ1-5; D is unresolved. Germline values: CDR1 WSHSY, CDR2 SAAADI. This CDR3 is built from 14 residues. With 2 bases removed from V and 6 bases from J, the gap between germline ends came to 11 bases. The CDR3 DNA sequence: TGCGCCAGCAGTGAGACCTCCCCGAGTCAGCCCCAGCATTTT. It encodes CASSETSPSQPQHF.

Only a few counts were recorded for this clone. V is TRBV2 and J is TRBJ2-5, with 11 bases lining up with TRBD1. The CDR3 contains 15 residues. Losses at the gene ends were 6 bases for V and 5 bases for J; bases not matched to a gene: 8. The germline gives CDR1 SNHLY, CDR2 FYNNEI. The CDR3, as DNA: TGTGCCAGCAGCGGCCAGGACAGGGGGCGGGAGACCCAGTACTTC. Amino acid sequence: CASSGQDRGRETQYF.

This clone was recorded only once. The chain has TRBV6-5 and TRBJ1-6, with 10 bases matching TRBD1. V shed 6 bases and J 8 bases; nucleotides not matched to a gene: 4. The CDR3 has 14 amino acids. Germline lookup yields CDR1 MNHEY and CDR2 SVGAGI. The CDR3 spells CASREGQGHSPLHF. In DNA, the CDR3 is TGTGCCAGCAGGGAGGGACAGGGGCATTCACCCCTCCACTTT.

As concerns this clone: Distinct nucleotide sequences in the sample also encode this CDR3. The chain recombines TRBV7-9 with TRBJ1-4; D is perhaps TRBD1 (6 bases). The germline gives CDR1 SEHNR, CDR2 FQNEAQ (reference sequence). Trimming pared 5 bases from V and 1 base from J, leaving 14 bases between. The CDR3 loop spans 16 amino acids. CDR3 sequence (DNA): TGTGCCAGCAGCAAACAGGGAAGGGGAACTAATGAAAAACTGTTTTTT. This translates into CASSKQGRGTNEKLFF.